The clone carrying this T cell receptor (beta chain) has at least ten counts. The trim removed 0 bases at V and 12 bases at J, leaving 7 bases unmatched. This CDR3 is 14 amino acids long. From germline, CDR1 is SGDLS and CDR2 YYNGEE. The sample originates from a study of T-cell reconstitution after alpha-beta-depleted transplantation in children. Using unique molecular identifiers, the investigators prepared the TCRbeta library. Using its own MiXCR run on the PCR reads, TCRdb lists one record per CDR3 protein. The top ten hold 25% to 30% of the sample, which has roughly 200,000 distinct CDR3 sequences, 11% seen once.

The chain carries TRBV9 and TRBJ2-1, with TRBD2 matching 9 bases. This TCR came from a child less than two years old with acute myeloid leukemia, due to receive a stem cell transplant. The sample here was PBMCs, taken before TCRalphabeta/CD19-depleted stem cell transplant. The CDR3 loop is CASSVADSGSGQFF. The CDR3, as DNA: TGTGCCAGCAGCGTAGCTGATAGCGGGAGTGGGCAGTTCTTC.